Each of the 27 T cell receptor beta chains below was sequenced from the same sample in a study of OX40 agonist ivuxolimab in advanced cancers. The data were produced by immunoSEQ multiplex PCR, yet TCRdb's version contains in-frame clones alone and is incomplete. The sample shows about 68,000 clones, roughly 84% of them seen only once. The material sequenced was CD4+ or CD8+ T cells sorted from blood, taken in a trial of the OX40 agonist ivuxolimab. Receptor source: an adult with an advanced solid tumor such as melanoma, head and neck, liver or kidney cancer.

The gene calls are TRBV5-4 and TRBJ1-2; TRBD1 aligns across 7 bases. The CDR3 is 13 amino acids. The ends lost 6 bases at V and 4 bases at J; junction bases unmatched: 6. Germline V gene lookup returns CDR1 SGHNT and CDR2 YYREEE (reference sequence). In nucleotides, the CDR3 is TGTGCCAGCAACGACAGGGCGGGCTATGGCTACACCTTC. Residues: CASNDRAGYGYTF.

This clone is a singleton in its sample. The J gene is TRBJ1-2, the V gene TRBV7-2; 10 positions agree with TRBD1. Germline CDR1 is SGHTA and CDR2 is FQGNSA. V was clipped by 1 base and J by 4 bases; unmatched bases: 6. This CDR3 contains 16 residues. CDR3 DNA sequence: TGTGCCAGCAGCTTAGATTGGACAGGGGGTGGCTATGGCTACACCTTC. Protein sequence: CASSLDWTGGGYGYTF.

The genes are TRBV9 and TRBJ2-7; D gene unclear. Trimming took off 4 bases at V and 4 bases at J, with 24 bases between the two ends. This CDR3 has 17 residues. Germline V CDR1 and CDR2: SGDLS, YYNGEE. The CDR3 loop is CASSPKWSPGRWYEQYF. CDR3 DNA sequence: TGTGCCAGCAGCCCCAAATGGAGTCCCGGACGTTGGTACGAGCAGTACTTC.

The chain has TRBV6-1 and TRBJ2-7; 9 nucleotides align to TRBD1. Trimming removed 5 bases from V and 5 bases from J; junction bases left unmatched: 4. Per germline, CDR1 MNHNS and CDR2 SASEGT. The CDR3 extends over 13 amino acids. CDR3 residues: CASSRRTGDEQYF. The CDR3 DNA is TGTGCCAGCAGTAGACGGACAGGGGACGAGCAGTACTTC.

The CDR3 sequence: CASSATSGHEQFF. The CDR3 DNA is TGTGCCAGCAGTGCAACTAGCGGTCATGAGCAGTTCTTC. The chain combines TRBV6-4 with TRBJ2-1; 8 bases line up with TRBD2. Germline-derived CDR1 and CDR2 are MRHNA and SNTAGT. The CDR3 is 13 residues long. The J segment lost 8 bases and the V segment lost 4 bases, leaving 4 bases of the junction unmatched.

The chain has TRBV5-4 and TRBJ2-7; TRBD2 agrees at 8 bases. CDR1 is SGHNT and CDR2 is YYREEE in the germline V gene (reference sequence). With V trimmed by 3 bases and J by 3 bases, 5 bases remained unmatched. The CDR3 length is 14 residues. Here the CDR3 reads CASSSGGRNYEQYF. The CDR3 nucleotides are TGTGCCAGCAGCTCGGGGGGGAGAAACTACGAGCAGTACTTC.

The chain has TRBV6-5 and TRBJ2-3, with D hard to call. The CDR3 consists of 14 residues. The V end lost 0 bases, the J end lost 2 bases, and 6 bases lay between the germline ends. Germline loops: CDR1 MNHEY, CDR2 SVGAGI. The CDR3 nucleotides are TGTGCCAGCAGTTACTCGAGGAACACAGATACGCAGTATTTT. Protein: CASSYSRNTDTQYF.

V usage is TRBV7-2 and J usage is TRBJ1-1; D not resolved. The CDR3 consists of 16 residues. V dropped 5 bases and J dropped 0 bases, with 16 bases sitting between them. CDR1 and CDR2 (germline): SGHTA, FQGNSA. In nucleotides, the CDR3 is TGTGCCAGCAGCCCGCGGTCTGGGAGGGTGAACACTGAAGCTTTCTTT. Its protein product is CASSPRSGRVNTEAFF.

The chain uses TRBV21-1 and TRBJ2-7; TRBD2, the table's D call, was not compared with the DNA. TRBV21-1 is described as a pseudogene. The CDR3 sequence is 14 residues long. Here the CDR3 reads CASSKTRTTYEQYF. The DNA for the CDR3 is TGTGCCAGCAGCAAAACGAGGACTACCTACGAGCAGTACTTC.

V is TRBV7-2 and J is TRBJ2-3; 10 nucleotides align to TRBD2. Losses at the gene ends were 2 bases for V and 5 bases for J; bases not matched to a gene: 10. Germline V gene lookup returns CDR1 SGHTA and CDR2 FQGNSA. The CDR3 spans 17 residues. The CDR3 reads CASSLILAGVAVDTQYF. CDR3 bases: TGTGCCAGCAGCTTAATTCTAGCGGGAGTTGCGGTAGATACGCAGTATTTT.

This clone was counted only a few times. V usage is TRBV2 and J usage is TRBJ1-5; TRBD1 might be the D (6 bases). The germline V gene has CDR1 SNHLY and CDR2 FYNNEI. V dropped 2 bases and J dropped 2 bases, with 10 bases sitting between them. The CDR3 loop spans 15 amino acids. CDR3 protein: CASSELGQRNQPQHF. The CDR3 DNA reads as TGTGCCAGCAGTGAACTTGGACAGCGCAATCAGCCCCAGCATTTT.

There are a few counts of this clone. The V gene is TRBV7-9, the J gene TRBJ1-5; 8 bases line up with TRBD1. Germline V gene data show CDR1 as SEHNR and CDR2 as FQNEAQ (reference sequence). After removal of 5 bases from V and 7 bases from J, the junction contained 10 bases not matched to a gene. The CDR3 is 15 amino acids. CDR3 DNA sequence: TGTGCCAGCAGCGTGGGACAGGCTCAGGAACAGCCCCAGCATTTT. It yields the protein CASSVGQAQEQPQHF.

V usage is TRBV7-8 and J usage is TRBJ2-7, with unresolved D. V was pared by 4 bases and J by 3 bases, with 10 bases between. The CDR3 is 13 residues long. Germline-derived CDR1 and CDR2 are SGHVS and FQNEAQ. CDR3 amino acids: CASSSTRVYEQYF. CDR3 DNA: TGTGCCAGCAGCTCTACCCGCGTCTACGAGCAGTACTTC. Full variable domain (missing parts from reference TRBV7-8 and TRBJ2-7): GAGVSQSPRYKVAKRGQDVALRCDPISGHVSLFWYQQALGQGPEFLTYFQNEAQLDKSGLPSDRFFAERPEGSVSTLKIQRTQQEDSAVYLCASSSTRVYEQYFGPGTRLTVT.

The chain joins TRBV7-2 to TRBJ1-1; tentatively, D is TRBD1 (5 bases). V was clipped by 1 base and J by 0 bases, with 15 bases between them. Germline V lookup: CDR1 SGHTA, CDR2 FQGNSA. The CDR3 is 17 residues long. The CDR3 region has the DNA TGTGCCAGCAGCTTAGACCCGGGTCAGGGAATGAACACTGAAGCTTTCTTT. Translation gives CASSLDPGQGMNTEAFF.

The chain joins TRBV11-3 to TRBJ2-3, with 11 nucleotides matching TRBD1. The germline gives CDR1 SGHNT, CDR2 YENEEA. This CDR3 has 14 amino acids. The V and J ends lost 5 bases and 5 bases, in that order; junction bases with no gene match: 3. The CDR3 sequence: CASSAGTGGDTQYF. CDR3 nucleotide sequence: TGTGCCAGCAGCGCGGGGACAGGGGGAGATACGCAGTATTTT.

This sequence joins TRBV28 and TRBJ2-7, with unresolved D. Trimming cost V 4 bases and J 3 bases, with 10 bases left between them. The CDR3 is 13 residues long. The germline gives CDR1 MDHEN, CDR2 SYDVKM. The CDR3 DNA is TGTGCCAGCAGTTGGAGACCGTACTACGAGCAGTACTTC. Amino acids: CASSWRPYYEQYF.

The chain links TRBV27 to TRBJ1-1, with D hard to call. The CDR3 is made up of 14 amino acids. V was trimmed by 5 bases and J by 1 base, leaving 11 bases between them. Germline V lookup: CDR1 MNHEY, CDR2 SMNVEV (reference sequence). As DNA, the CDR3 is TGTGCCAGCAGTAGCCGGGCCTCGAACACTGAAGCTTTCTTT. This translates into CASSSRASNTEAFF.

V is TRBV7-2 and J is TRBJ1-1; D ambiguous. This CDR3 is built from 14 residues. The germline V gene has CDR1 SGHTA and CDR2 FQGNSA. V was shortened by 1 base and J by 1 base, with 7 bases between the two germline ends. The CDR3 DNA follows: TGTGCCAGCAGCTTAGATTTGGGGAACACTGAAGCTTTCTTT. It encodes CASSLDLGNTEAFF.

The chain joins TRBV19 to TRBJ2-1, with TRBD2 as a possible D gene (5 bases). CDR1 LNHDA and CDR2 SQIVND come from the germline V gene (reference sequence). The CDR3 is 13 amino acids. Trimming stripped 5 bases from V and 5 bases from J, with 10 bases between. The CDR3 spells CASSADWNNEQFF. CDR3 DNA: TGTGCCAGTAGTGCGGACTGGAACAATGAGCAGTTCTTC.

The rearrangement joins TRBV27 to TRBJ1-5; D remains ambiguous. V gave up 9 bases and J gave up 3 bases, with 12 bases separating them. The germline CDR1 and CDR2 sequences are MNHEY and SMNVEV (reference sequence). This CDR3 comprises 13 residues. CDR3 bases: TGTGCCAGTCGACCCCGTCACAATCAGCCCCAGCATTTT. Amino acids: CASRPRHNQPQHF.

This chain uses TRBV2 with TRBJ2-7; no firm D call. The CDR3 is made up of 10 amino acids. The germline V and J ends were trimmed by 7 bases and 6 bases, with 7 bases remaining between them. Germline assignment: CDR1 SNHLY and CDR2 FYNNEI. In nucleotides, the CDR3 is TGTGCCAGCAAACAATCCGAGCAGTACTTC. Residues: CASKQSEQYF.

The V and J genes are TRBV5-1 and TRBJ1-1; TRBD1 aligns across 11 bases. Trimming removed 4 bases from V and 6 bases from J; junction bases left unmatched: 8. Germline V gene lookup returns CDR1 SGHRS and CDR2 YFSETQ. The CDR3 covers 15 residues. CDR3 coding DNA: TGCGCCAGCAGCAATTGGGACAGGGGGGGACCTGAAGCTTTCTTT. Translation gives CASSNWDRGGPEAFF.

This clone was counted a single time. The V and J genes are TRBV7-2 and TRBJ2-7, with D hard to call. Germline-derived CDR1 and CDR2 are SGHTA and FQGNSA. Trimming cost V 0 bases and J 4 bases, with 7 bases left between them. This CDR3 comprises 13 residues. The chain's CDR3 is CASSLASVYEQYF. CDR3 bases: TGTGCCAGCAGCTTAGCGTCAGTGTACGAGCAGTACTTC.

The rearrangement links TRBV29-1 to TRBJ1-1, with TRBD1 matching over 7 bases. The germline V gene encodes CDR1 SQVTM and CDR2 ANQGSEA. The CDR3 length is 16 residues. With V trimmed by 1 base and J by 1 base, 9 bases remained unmatched. CDR3 sequence: CSVEGDSPLRNTEAFF. CDR3 nucleotides: TGCAGCGTTGAAGGGGACAGTCCTCTGAGGAACACTGAAGCTTTCTTT.

V gene TRBV5-3 combines with J gene TRBJ2-5; D gene unclear. TRBV5-3 is treated as an ORF (open reading frame) with a function not yet certain. The CDR3 is 11 residues long. Trimming removed 3 bases from V and 4 bases from J, with 4 bases in between. The CDR3 reads CARSCRETQYF. In DNA, the CDR3 is TGTGCCAGAAGCTGTAGAGAGACCCAGTACTTC.

This clone was counted a few times. The chain uses TRBV2 and TRBJ1-3; D is undetermined. In germline, CDR1 is SNHLY, CDR2 FYNNEI. V dropped 6 bases and J dropped 4 bases, with 13 bases sitting between them. This CDR3 spans 14 amino acids. CDR3 region: CASRPNESGNTIYF. CDR3 sequence (DNA): TGTGCCAGCAGACCCAACGAATCCGGAAACACCATATATTTT.

J is TRBJ2-5 and V is TRBV18, with 8 bases matching TRBD1. Germline CDR1 and CDR2: KGHSH and LQKENI. J gave up 4 bases and V 3 bases, and 7 bases lay outside the gene matches. This CDR3 contains 15 residues. The CDR3 DNA follows: TGTGCCAGCTCACCCGGACAGGGTAGGGGAGAGACCCAGTACTTC. Protein: CASSPGQGRGETQYF.